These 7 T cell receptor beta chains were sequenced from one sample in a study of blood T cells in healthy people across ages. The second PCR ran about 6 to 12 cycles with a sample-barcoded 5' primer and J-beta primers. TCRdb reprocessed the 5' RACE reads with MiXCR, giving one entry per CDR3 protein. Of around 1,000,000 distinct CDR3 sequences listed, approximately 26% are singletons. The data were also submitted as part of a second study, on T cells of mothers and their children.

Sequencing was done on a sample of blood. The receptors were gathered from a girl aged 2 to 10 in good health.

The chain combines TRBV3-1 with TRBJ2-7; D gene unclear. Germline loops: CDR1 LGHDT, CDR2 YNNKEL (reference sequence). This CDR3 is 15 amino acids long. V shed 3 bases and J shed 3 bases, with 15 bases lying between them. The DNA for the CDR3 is TGTGCCAGCAGCCAGGTTGAAGGGTTCTACTACGAGCAGTACTTC. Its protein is CASSQVEGFYYEQYF.

The CDR3 region is CASQVRGGFGNTEAFF. The CDR3 nucleotides read TGTGCCAGCCAAGTCAGGGGAGGGTTTGGGAACACTGAAGCTTTCTTT. The V and J genes are TRBV11-2 and TRBJ1-1, with D possibly being TRBD1 (6 bases). Germline CDR1 is SGHAT and CDR2 is FQNNGV. This CDR3 has 16 residues. With 8 bases removed from V and 1 base from J, the gap between germline ends came to 20 bases.

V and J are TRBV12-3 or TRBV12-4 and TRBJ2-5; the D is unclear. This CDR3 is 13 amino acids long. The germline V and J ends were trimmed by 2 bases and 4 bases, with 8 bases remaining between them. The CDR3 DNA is TGTGCCAGCAGTTTAAATGAGGTAGAGACCCAGTACTTC. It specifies CASSLNEVETQYF.

CDR3 residues: CASSYWGGEQFF. CDR3 DNA: TGTGCCAGCAGTTACTGGGGTGGTGAGCAGTTCTTC. This rearrangement joins TRBV6-5 to TRBJ2-5; D not resolved. The DNA end favors TRBJ2-1, so the J call may be wrong. The CDR3 covers 12 residues. CDR1 and CDR2 from the germline V gene are MNHEY and SVGAGI.

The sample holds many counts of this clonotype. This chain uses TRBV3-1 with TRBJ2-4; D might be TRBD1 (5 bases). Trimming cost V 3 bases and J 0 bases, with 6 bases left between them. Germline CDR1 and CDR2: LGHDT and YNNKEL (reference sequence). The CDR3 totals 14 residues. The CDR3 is CASSQGLAKNIQYF. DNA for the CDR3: TGTGCCAGCAGCCAGGGGCTAGCCAAAAACATTCAGTACTTC.

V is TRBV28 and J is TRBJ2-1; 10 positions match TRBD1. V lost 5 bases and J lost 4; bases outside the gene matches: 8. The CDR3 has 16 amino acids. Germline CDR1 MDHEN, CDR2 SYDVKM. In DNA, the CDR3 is TGTGCCAGCAGTCTTCGAGGGACAGGGGTTTACAATGAGCAGTTCTTC. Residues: CASSLRGTGVYNEQFF.

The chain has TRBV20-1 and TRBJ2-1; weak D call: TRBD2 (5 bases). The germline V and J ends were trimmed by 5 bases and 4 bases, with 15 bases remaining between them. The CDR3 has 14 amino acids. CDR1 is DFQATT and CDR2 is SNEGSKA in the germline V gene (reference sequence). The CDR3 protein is CSAEAPLVYNEQFF. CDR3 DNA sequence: TGCAGTGCTGAGGCGCCACTAGTTTACAATGAGCAGTTCTTC.